The entry below gives a single T cell receptor (beta chain) sequence along with its context. What it recognizes is unknown. This record belongs to a study of T cell responses to AZD1222 COVID-19 vaccine. Repertoires were generated with immunoSEQ multiplex PCR, while TCRdb's copy carries only in-frame clones and drops some. The repertoire includes roughly 150,000 clones, approximately 90% of them detected once, and around 1% sits in the top ten. General study findings and limits: Spike-specific TCR breadth and depth rose after two AZD1222 doses. There were mostly white British donors and more females than males, and clonal diversity was possibly underestimated. Dominant at 160-218 and 743-854, vaccine-associated CD4 TCRs also spanned spike.

The CDR3 has 14 residues. The ends were cut back, 3 bases at V and 8 bases at J, with 11 bases in the middle. CDR1 is LNHNV and CDR2 is YYDKDF in the germline V gene (reference sequence). The sequence was obtained from an adult who received the AZD1222 COVID-19 vaccine. Specimen: peripheral blood, collected 28 days after the second AZD1222 dose. This chain joins TRBV15 and TRBJ1-6, with a possible D match to TRBD1 (6 bases). CDR3 bases: TGTGCCACCAGCAGGTCAGGGGCTGATTCACCCCTCCACTTT. Amino acid sequence: CATSRSGADSPLHF.